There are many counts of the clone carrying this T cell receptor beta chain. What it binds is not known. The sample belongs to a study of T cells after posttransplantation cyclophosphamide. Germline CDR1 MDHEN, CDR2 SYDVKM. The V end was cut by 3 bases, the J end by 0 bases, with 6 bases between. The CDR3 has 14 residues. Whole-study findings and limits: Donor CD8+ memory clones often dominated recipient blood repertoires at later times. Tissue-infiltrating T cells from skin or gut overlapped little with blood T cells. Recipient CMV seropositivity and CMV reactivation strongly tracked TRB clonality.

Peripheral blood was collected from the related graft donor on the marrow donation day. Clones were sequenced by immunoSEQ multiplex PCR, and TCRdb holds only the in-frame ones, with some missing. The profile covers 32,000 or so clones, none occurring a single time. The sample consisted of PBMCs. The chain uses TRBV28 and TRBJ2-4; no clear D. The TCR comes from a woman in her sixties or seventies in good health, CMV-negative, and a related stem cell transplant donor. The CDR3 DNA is TGTGCCAGCAGTTTTTCGGGAGCCAAAAACATTCAGTACTTC. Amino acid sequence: CASSFSGAKNIQYF. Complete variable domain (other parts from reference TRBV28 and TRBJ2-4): DVKVTQSSRYLVKRTGEKVFLECVQDMDHENMFWYRQDPGLGLRLIYFSYDVKMKEKGDIPEGYSVSREKKERFSLILESASTNQTSMYLCASSFSGAKNIQYFGAGTRLSVL.